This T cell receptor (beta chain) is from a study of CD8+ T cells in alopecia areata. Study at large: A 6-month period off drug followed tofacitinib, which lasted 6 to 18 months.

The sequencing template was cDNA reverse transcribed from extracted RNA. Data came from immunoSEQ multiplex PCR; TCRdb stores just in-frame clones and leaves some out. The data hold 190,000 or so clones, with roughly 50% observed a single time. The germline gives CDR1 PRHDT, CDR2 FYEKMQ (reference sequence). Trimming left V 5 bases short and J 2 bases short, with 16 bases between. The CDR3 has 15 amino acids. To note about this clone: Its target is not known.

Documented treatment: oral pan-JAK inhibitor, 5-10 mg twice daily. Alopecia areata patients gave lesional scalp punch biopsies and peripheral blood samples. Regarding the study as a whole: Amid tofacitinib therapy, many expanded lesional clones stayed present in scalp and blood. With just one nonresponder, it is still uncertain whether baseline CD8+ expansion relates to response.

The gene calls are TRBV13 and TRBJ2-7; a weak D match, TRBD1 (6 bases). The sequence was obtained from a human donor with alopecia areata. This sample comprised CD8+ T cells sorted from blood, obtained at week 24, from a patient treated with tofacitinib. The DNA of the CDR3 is TGTGCCAGCAGCCGCTGGGACACTGGACCCTACGAGCAGTACTTC. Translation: CASSRWDTGPYEQYF.